This T cell receptor (beta chain) was recovered during a study of OX40 agonist ivuxolimab in advanced cancers. This CDR3 has 15 residues. V dropped 7 bases and J dropped 4; count of bases not matched to a gene: 8. Germline CDR1 and CDR2: SGHTA and FQGNSA. TCRdb's copy holds only in-frame clones and misses some; the assay was immunoSEQ multiplex PCR. The repertoire holds nearly 70,000 clones, with roughly 89% as singletons. Sequenced here: CD4+ or CD8+ T cells sorted from blood, sampled in a trial of the OX40 agonist ivuxolimab. This clonotype was obtained from an adult with an advanced solid tumor such as melanoma, head and neck, liver or kidney cancer. The genes are TRBV7-2 and TRBJ2-2; 8 nucleotides align to TRBD2. The CDR3 DNA follows: TGTGCCAGCATCCAACGGGGGGGAGGCACCGGGGAGCTGTTTTTT. It codes for CASIQRGGGTGELFF.